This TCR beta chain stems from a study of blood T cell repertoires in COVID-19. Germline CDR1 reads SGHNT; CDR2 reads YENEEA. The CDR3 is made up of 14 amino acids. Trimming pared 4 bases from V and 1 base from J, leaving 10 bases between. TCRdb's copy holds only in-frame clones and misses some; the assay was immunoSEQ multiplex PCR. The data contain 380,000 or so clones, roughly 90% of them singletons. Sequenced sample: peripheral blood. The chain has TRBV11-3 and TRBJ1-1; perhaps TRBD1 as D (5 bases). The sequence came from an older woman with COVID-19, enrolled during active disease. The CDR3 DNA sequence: TGTGCCAGCAGCTCGGGGGGTTCGAACACTGAAGCTTTCTTT. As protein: CASSSGGSNTEAFF.